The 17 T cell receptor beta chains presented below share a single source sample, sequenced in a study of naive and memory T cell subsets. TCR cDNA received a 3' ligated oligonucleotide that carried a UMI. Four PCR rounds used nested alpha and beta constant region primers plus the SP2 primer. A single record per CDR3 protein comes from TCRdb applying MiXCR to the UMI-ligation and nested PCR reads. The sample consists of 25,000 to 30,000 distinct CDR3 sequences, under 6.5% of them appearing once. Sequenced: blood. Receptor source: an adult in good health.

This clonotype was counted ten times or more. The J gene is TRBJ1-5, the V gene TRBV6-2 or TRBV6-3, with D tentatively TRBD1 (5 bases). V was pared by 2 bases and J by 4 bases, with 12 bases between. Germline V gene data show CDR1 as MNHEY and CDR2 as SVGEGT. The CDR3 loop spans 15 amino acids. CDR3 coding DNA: TGTGCCAGCAGTTACGAGGACATACCTAATCAGCCCCAGCATTTT. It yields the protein CASSYEDIPNQPQHF.

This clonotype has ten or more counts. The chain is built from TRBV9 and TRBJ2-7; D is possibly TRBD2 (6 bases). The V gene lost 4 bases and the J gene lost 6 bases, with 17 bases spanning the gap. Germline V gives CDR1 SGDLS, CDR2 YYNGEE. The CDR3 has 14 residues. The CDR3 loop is CASSPGRRESEQYF. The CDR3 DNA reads TGTGCCAGCAGCCCCGGGCGGCGGGAAAGCGAGCAGTACTTC.

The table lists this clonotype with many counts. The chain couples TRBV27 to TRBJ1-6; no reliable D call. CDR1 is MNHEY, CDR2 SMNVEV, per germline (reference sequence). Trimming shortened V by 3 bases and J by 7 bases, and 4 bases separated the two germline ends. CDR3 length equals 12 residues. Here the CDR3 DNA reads TGTGCCAGCAGTTTGGGGAATTCACCCCTCCACTTT. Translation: CASSLGNSPLHF.

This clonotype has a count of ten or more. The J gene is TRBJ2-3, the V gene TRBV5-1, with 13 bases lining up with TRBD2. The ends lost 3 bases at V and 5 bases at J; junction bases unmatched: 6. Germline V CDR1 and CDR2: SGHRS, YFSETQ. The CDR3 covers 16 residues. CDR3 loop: CASSSGLAGVKDTQYF. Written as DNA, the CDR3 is TGCGCCAGCAGCTCAGGACTAGCGGGAGTTAAAGATACGCAGTATTTT.

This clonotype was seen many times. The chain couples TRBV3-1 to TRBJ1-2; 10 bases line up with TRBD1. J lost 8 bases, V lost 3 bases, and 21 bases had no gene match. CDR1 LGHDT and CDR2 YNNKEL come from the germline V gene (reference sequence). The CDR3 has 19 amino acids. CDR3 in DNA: TGTGCCAGCAGCCATCCCCCGGGACAGGGGTTGGCCCCGATCGGGGGCTACACCTTC. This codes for CASSHPPGQGLAPIGGYTF. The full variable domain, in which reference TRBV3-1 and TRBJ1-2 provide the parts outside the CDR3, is DTAVSQTPKYLVTQMGNDKSIKCEQNLGHDTMYWYKQDSKKFLKIMFSYNNKELIINETVPNRFSPKSPDKAHLNLHINSLELGDSAVYFCASSHPPGQGLAPIGGYTFGSGTRLTVV.

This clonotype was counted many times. The CDR3 DNA reads as TGTGCCAGCAGCGTAAGAGAGCGATACTATAATTCACCCCTCCACTTT. This gives the protein CASSVRERYYNSPLHF. The chain combines TRBV5-6 with TRBJ1-6; D is uncertain. The CDR3 length is 16 residues. The germline V gene encodes CDR1 SGHDT and CDR2 YYEEEE. Trimming took 4 bases from V and 3 from J, leaving 14 bases between them.

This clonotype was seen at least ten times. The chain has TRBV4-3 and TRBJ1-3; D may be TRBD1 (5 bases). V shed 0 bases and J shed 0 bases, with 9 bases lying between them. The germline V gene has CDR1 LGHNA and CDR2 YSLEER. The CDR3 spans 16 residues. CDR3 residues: CASSQDRGDSGNTIYF. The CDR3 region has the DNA TGCGCCAGCAGCCAAGATCGGGGGGACTCTGGAAACACCATATATTTT.

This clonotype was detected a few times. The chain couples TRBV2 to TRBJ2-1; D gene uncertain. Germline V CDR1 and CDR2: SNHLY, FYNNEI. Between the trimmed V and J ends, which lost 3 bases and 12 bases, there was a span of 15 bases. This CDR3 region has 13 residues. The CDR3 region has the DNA TGTGCCAGCAGTGACCACTACAATGATGGGCAGTTCTTC. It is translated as CASSDHYNDGQFF.

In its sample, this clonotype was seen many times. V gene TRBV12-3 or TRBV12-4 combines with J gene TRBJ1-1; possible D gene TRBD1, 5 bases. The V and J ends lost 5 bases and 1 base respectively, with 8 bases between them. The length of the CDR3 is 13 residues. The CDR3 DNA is TGTGCCAGCAGTAAAGGGACGAACACTGAAGCTTTCTTT. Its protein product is CASSKGTNTEAFF.

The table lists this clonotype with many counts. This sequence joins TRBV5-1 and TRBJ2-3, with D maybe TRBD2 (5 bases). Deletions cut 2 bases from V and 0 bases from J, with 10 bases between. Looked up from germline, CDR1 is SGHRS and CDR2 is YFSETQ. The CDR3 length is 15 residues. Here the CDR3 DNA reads TGCGCCAGCAGCTTTCGGGGTTCTAGCACAGATACGCAGTATTTT. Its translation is CASSFRGSSTDTQYF.

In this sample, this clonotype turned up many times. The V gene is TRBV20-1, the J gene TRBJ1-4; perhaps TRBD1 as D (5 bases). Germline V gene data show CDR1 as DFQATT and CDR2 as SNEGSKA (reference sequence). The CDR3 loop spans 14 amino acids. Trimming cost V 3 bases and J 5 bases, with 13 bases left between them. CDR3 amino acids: CSARAREFNEKLFF. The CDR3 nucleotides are TGCAGTGCTAGGGCCAGGGAGTTCAATGAAAAACTGTTTTTT.

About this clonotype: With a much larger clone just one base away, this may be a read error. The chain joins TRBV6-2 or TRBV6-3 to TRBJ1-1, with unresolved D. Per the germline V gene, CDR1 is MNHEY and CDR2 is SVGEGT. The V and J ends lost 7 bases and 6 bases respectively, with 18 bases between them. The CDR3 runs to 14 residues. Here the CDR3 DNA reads TGTGCCAGCACCAAGCCCGTACTCAACGCTGAAGCTTTCTTT. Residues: CASTKPVLNAEAFF.

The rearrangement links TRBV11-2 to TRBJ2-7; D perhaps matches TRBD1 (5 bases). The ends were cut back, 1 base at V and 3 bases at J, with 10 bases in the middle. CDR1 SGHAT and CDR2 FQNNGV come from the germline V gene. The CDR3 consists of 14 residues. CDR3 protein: CASSLGGHNYEQYF. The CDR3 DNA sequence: TGTGCCAGCAGCTTAGGAGGACATAACTACGAGCAGTACTTC.

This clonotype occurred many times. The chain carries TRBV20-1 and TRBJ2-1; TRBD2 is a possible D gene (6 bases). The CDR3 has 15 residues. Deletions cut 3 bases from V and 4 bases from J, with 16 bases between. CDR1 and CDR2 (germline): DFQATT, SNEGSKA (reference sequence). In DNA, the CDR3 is TGCAGTGCTAGTGGTTCTAGCGAGAAGTACAATGAGCAGTTCTTC. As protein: CSASGSSEKYNEQFF.

The CDR3 coding sequence is TGTGCCAGCTCACGACAGGGTTACGAGCAGTACTTC. It yields the protein CASSRQGYEQYF. This chain links TRBV18 with TRBJ2-7, with 7 bases matching TRBD1. Germline V gives CDR1 KGHSH, CDR2 LQKENI. CDR3 length: 12 amino acids. V was pared by 4 bases and J by 4 bases, with 1 base of the junction left unmatched.

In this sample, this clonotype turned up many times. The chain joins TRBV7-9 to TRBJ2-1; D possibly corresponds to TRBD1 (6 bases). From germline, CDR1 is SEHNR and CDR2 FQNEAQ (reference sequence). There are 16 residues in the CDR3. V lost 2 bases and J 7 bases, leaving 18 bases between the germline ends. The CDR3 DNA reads TGTGCCAGCAGCTTATTTAGATCAGGGGCTAATAATGAGCAGTTCTTC. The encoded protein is CASSLFRSGANNEQFF.

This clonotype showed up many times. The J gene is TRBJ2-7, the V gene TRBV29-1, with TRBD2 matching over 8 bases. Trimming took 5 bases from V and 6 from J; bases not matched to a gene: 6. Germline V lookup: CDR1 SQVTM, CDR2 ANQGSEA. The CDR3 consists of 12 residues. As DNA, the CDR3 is TGCAGCGTTACGGGGACTAGGCTCGAGCAGTACTTC. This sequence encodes CSVTGTRLEQYF.